This TCR beta chain was sequenced in a study of blood T cell repertoires in COVID-19. Each participant's cohort was designated according to participant-reported clinical history. Germline loops: CDR1 SNHLY, CDR2 FYNNEI. This CDR3 has 15 amino acids. V was clipped by 6 bases and J by 5 bases; unmatched bases: 7. In the authors' methods: Cell counts per sample came from amplifying reference gene primers. Repertoires were generated with immunoSEQ multiplex PCR, while TCRdb's copy carries only in-frame clones and drops some. V, J and clone size are those of that table, while D and trimming were read from the DNA. The sample lists some 390,000 clones, 75% to 90% occurring once.

The genes are TRBV2 and TRBJ1-6, with 7 positions matching TRBD1. The receptor's source is a man under 40 who had recovered from COVID-19. Input material: PBMCs or T cells enriched from blood (not recorded which). The CDR3 region is CASRESGTDNSPLHF. Written as DNA, the CDR3 is TGTGCCAGCAGAGAATCCGGGACAGATAATTCACCCCTCCACTTT.